This T cell receptor (beta chain) was recorded in a study of blood T cell repertoires in COVID-19. Study information: From the United States, Italy and Spain came samples of acute and convalescent COVID-19. Sample material is recorded as cDNA or gDNA derived from T cells, B-cell-depleted T cells, or PBMCs.

In the original workflow: Counts of nucleated cells, estimated from reference gene primer amplification, were obtained. Some clones are missing from TCRdb's copy, which holds only in-frame ones; the method was immunoSEQ multiplex PCR. V and J calls and clone size are given by that table; D and trimming were obtained from the DNA. This sample yields about 150,000 clones, of which roughly 91% are seen a single time; more than 2% belongs to the top ten. V gave up 5 bases and J gave up 2 bases; unmatched junction bases: 4. The CDR3 has 15 residues. Germline values: CDR1 GTSNPN, CDR2 SVGIG (reference sequence).

The material sequenced was peripheral blood. The chain carries TRBV30 and TRBJ2-3; TRBD2 agrees at 13 bases. The clonotype was recovered from a man aged 45-65 years who had recovered from COVID-19. In DNA form, the CDR3 reads TGTGCCTGGGCGACTAGCGGGGGGCTCACAGATACGCAGTATTTT. Translated: CAWATSGGLTDTQYF.